The rows below give T cell receptor beta chains drawn from one sample of a study of post-analysis software for immune sequencing data. TCRdb reprocessed the PCR reads via MiXCR and lists one record per CDR3 protein. This sample has 500,000 to 600,000 distinct CDR3 sequences, with roughly two fifths found just once. Sequencing used blood. The receptor source for this set is a girl under 18 with multiple sclerosis. CDR3s include the opening cysteine and the closing phenylalanine or tryptophan. A D gene is named only where the DNA matches it firmly. Size is omitted from some rows. Given values are once, few, many or a class for expanded clones.

clone size,V gene,J gene,CDR3 length,D gene,CDR3 DNA,CDR3 protein
-,TRBV6-6,TRBJ2-5,12,-,TGTGCCAGCAGTTATCTGGGAGATGAGCAGTACTTC,CASSYLGDEQYF
-,TRBV6-4,TRBJ2-3,14,-,TGTGCCAGCAGTGTGGGGTCTCCGGAAGATACGCAGTATTTT,CASSVGSPEDTQYF
few,TRBV7-2,TRBJ2-1,15,-,TGTGCCAGCAGCTCGGGGGGCGCCCACTACAATGAGCAGTTCTTC,CASSSGGAHYNEQFF
-,TRBV27,TRBJ1-6,17,-,TGTGCCAGCAGTTTTGAATGGATCGGACGGGGCAGTTCACCCCTCCACTTT,CASSFEWIGRGSSPLHF
-,TRBV7-6,TRBJ2-1,15,TRBD2,TGTGCCAGCGGGCGGGAGTTCAGCTCCTACAATGAGCAGTTCTTC,CASGREFSSYNEQFF
-,TRBV5-1,TRBJ1-1,16,TRBD1,TGCGCCAGCAGCTTAGCCGGGACAGGGAGGTACACTGAAGCTTTCTTT,CASSLAGTGRYTEAFF
few,TRBV5-5,TRBJ1-2,14,TRBD1,TGTGCCAGCAGCGAGGACAGGGGAGACTATGGCTACACCTTC,CASSEDRGDYGYTF
-,TRBV28,TRBJ1-6,17,-,TGTGCCAGCAGTTTCGTGGGCAGTAGCTCCTATAATTCACCCCTCCACTTT,CASSFVGSSSYNSPLHF
once,TRBV5-1,TRBJ2-7,12,-,TGCGCCAGCAGCCCGGACTACAATGAGCAGTACTTC,CASSPDYNEQYF
-,TRBV10-3,TRBJ2-7,15,TRBD2,TGTGCCATCAGTGTCGTGAGCGGGGATCCCTACGAGCAGTACTTC,CAISVVSGDPYEQYF
few,TRBV28,TRBJ2-1,18,-,TGTGCCAGCAGTTTAGAATTGGGGTCCCAGGGAGCCTACAATGAGCAGTTCTTC,CASSLELGSQGAYNEQFF
-,TRBV10-3,TRBJ1-2,15,-,TGTGCCATCAGTGATTCGGCAGAAACTAACTATGGCTACACCTTC,CAISDSAETNYGYTF
-,TRBV2,TRBJ1-6,17,-,TGTGCCAGCAGTGAAGCTCGTCGTCGTCCCAATAATTCACCCCTCCACTTT,CASSEARRRPNNSPLHF
-,TRBV10-3,TRBJ2-2,18,TRBD2,TGTGCCATCAGTGACCTGACTAGCGGGAAGACTAACACCGGGGAGCTGTTTTTT,CAISDLTSGKTNTGELFF
-,TRBV7-6,TRBJ2-3,16,-,TGTGCCAGCAGCAACATAGGGCAGGGTGGCACAGATACGCAGTATTTT,CASSNIGQGGTDTQYF
-,TRBV12-3/TRBV12-4,TRBJ2-7,16,-,TGTGACAGCAGTTTAGCGCGTAAAGCTCAGGCCCACGAGCAGTACTTC,CDSSLARKAQAHEQYF
few,TRBV5-1,TRBJ2-3,14,TRBD1,TGCGCCAGCTACTCCGGACAGGGAGGAGATACGCAGTATTTT,CASYSGQGGDTQYF
few,TRBV28,TRBJ2-5,13,-,TGTGCCAGCGGGGTCGTGCGGGCAGAGACCCAGTACTTC,CASGVVRAETQYF
-,TRBV20-1,TRBJ2-7,16,-,TGCAGTGCTAGAGATACTCGGACAGCGAGGGCCTACGAGCAGTACTTC,CSARDTRTARAYEQYF
few,TRBV4-1,TRBJ2-1,16,TRBD1,TGCGCCAGCAGCCCAATCCCGGGACAGGGAAACGGTGAGCAGTTCTTC,CASSPIPGQGNGEQFF
few,TRBV7-2,TRBJ2-4,15,TRBD1,TGTGCCAGCAGCCCCAGAGGGGGCATTAAAAACATTCAGTACTTC,CASSPRGGIKNIQYF
-,TRBV4-1,TRBJ2-3,16,TRBD2,TGCGCCAGCAGCCAAGATCGAGCGGGGGCGGTAGATACGCAGTATTTT,CASSQDRAGAVDTQYF
-,TRBV12-3/TRBV12-4,TRBJ1-5,13,-,TGTGCCAGCAGTTGGCAGCTTAATCAGCCCCAGCATTTT,CASSWQLNQPQHF
few,TRBV27,TRBJ2-1,14,-,TGTGCCAGCAGTTTTTCGGGCCCTTACAATGAGCAGTTCTTC,CASSFSGPYNEQFF
few,TRBV7-9,TRBJ2-5,18,-,TGTGCCAGCAGCCGTGGGACTTACCTCGGGACCGGGGGAGAGACCCAGTACTTC,CASSRGTYLGTGGETQYF
-,TRBV15,TRBJ2-1,15,TRBD1,TGTGCCACCAGCAGAGACCAGGGGGAATCAAATGAGCAGTTCTTC,CATSRDQGESNEQFF
-,TRBV2,TRBJ2-1,16,-,TGTGCCAGCAGTGGGATCGGAGGGAGCCCCTACAATGAGCAGTTCTTC,CASSGIGGSPYNEQFF
-,TRBV12-3/TRBV12-4,TRBJ2-6,14,TRBD1,TGTGCCAGCAACAGGGGAACTGGGGCCAACGTCCTGACTTTC,CASNRGTGANVLTF
-,TRBV12-3/TRBV12-4,TRBJ2-5,13,-,TGTGCCAGCAGGCCTCAGGGGCTGGAGACCCAGTACTTC,CASRPQGLETQYF
-,TRBV12-3/TRBV12-4,TRBJ1-2,12,-,TGTGCCAGCAGTTTAGGACCGTTTGGCTACACCTTC,CASSLGPFGYTF
-,TRBV5-4,TRBJ1-2,14,TRBD1,TGTGCCAGCAGCTTGTTTGGGACAGGCGGCGGCTACACCTTC,CASSLFGTGGGYTF
-,TRBV7-2,TRBJ2-3,11,-,TGTGCCACCAGGTGGATACAGGCGCAGTATTTT,CATRWIQAQYF
few,TRBV6-2/TRBV6-3,TRBJ1-1,12,-,TGTGCCAGCAGCCCCACCTCGGCTGAAGCTTTCTTT,CASSPTSAEAFF
-,TRBV4-1,TRBJ1-1,14,-,TGCGCCAGCAGCCAAGAATGGGGGATCACTGAAGCTTTCTTT,CASSQEWGITEAFF
-,TRBV10-3,TRBJ1-2,12,-,TGTGCCATCAGTGAGACAGGGAATGGCTACACCTTC,CAISETGNGYTF
-,TRBV4-1,TRBJ1-5,13,-,TGCGCCAGCAGCCAAGGCAGGAATCAGCCCCAGCATTTT,CASSQGRNQPQHF
-,TRBV7-2,TRBJ2-5,15,TRBD1,TGTGCCAGCAGCTTAGAAGACAGGGCCCTTGTGACCCAGTACTTC,CASSLEDRALVTQYF
-,TRBV6-1,TRBJ2-5,16,TRBD2,TGTGCCAGCAGCCCCCCCTTCAGCGGGAGGCACGAGACCCAGTACTTC,CASSPPFSGRHETQYF
few,TRBV29-1,TRBJ1-2,11,-,TGCAGCGTGACGAGTCACTATGGCTACACCTTC,CSVTSHYGYTF
few,TRBV2,TRBJ2-1,14,-,TGTGCCAGCAGAAACAGGGAAACCTACAATGAGCAGTTCTTC,CASRNRETYNEQFF
-,TRBV12-3/TRBV12-4,TRBJ1-5,12,-,TGTGCCAGCAGTCCCCAGTACGCGCCCCAGCATTTT,CASSPQYAPQHF
few,TRBV15,TRBJ2-1,15,-,TGTGCCACCAGCAGAAGCCCGGCAGGGGCCAATGAGCAGTTCTTC,CATSRSPAGANEQFF
many,TRBV20-1,TRBJ2-5,15,TRBD1,TGCAGTGCTAGACGGACAGGGGTCCCTCAAGAGACCCAGTACTTC,CSARRTGVPQETQYF
many,TRBV5-8,TRBJ2-1,13,-,TGTGCCAGCAGCTTGGCCCGGTACAATGAGCAGTTCTTC,CASSLARYNEQFF
few,TRBV6-6,TRBJ2-5,13,-,TGTGCCAGCACCCACAGGGAGGGGGAGACCCAGTACTTC,CASTHREGETQYF
-,TRBV7-9,TRBJ2-4,16,TRBD1,TGTGCCAGCAGAGCCCCAGGGGGCTTTCCCAAAAACATTCAGTACTTC,CASRAPGGFPKNIQYF
few,TRBV20-1,TRBJ2-5,14,-,TGCAGTGCTAGAGACAGGGGTAGGCAAGAGACCCAGTACTTC,CSARDRGRQETQYF
-,TRBV6-2/TRBV6-3,TRBJ2-6,15,-,TGTGCCAGCGCCAAGGGGACCTCTGGGGCCAACGTCCTGACTTTC,CASAKGTSGANVLTF
-,TRBV10-3,TRBJ1-1,16,-,TGTGCCATCAGTGACCATCAAGGACAAGTAAACACTGAAGCTTTCTTT,CAISDHQGQVNTEAFF
few,TRBV12-3/TRBV12-4,TRBJ2-1,14,-,TGTGCCAGCAGTCCCGGGACCACCAACAATGAGCAGTTCTTC,CASSPGTTNNEQFF
-,TRBV6-5,TRBJ1-2,15,-,TGTGCCAGCAGTTACTCAGCTAGGGGGGGCTATGGCTACACCTTC,CASSYSARGGYGYTF